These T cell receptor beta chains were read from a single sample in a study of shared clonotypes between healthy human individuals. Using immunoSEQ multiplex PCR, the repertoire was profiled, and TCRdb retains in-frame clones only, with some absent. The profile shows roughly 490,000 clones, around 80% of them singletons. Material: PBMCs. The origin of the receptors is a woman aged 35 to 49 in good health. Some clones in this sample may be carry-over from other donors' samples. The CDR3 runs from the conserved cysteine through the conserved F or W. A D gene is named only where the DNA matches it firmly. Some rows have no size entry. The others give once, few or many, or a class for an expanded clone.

CDR3 protein: CASSREAFF; CDR3 DNA: TGTGCCAGCAGTCGTGAAGCTTTCTTT; CDR3 length: 9; J gene: TRBJ1-1; D gene: .; clone size: .; V gene: TRBV6-1
CDR3 protein: CASSLSGTANTEAFF; CDR3 DNA: TGTGCCAGCAGCCTCTCCGGGACAGCGAACACTGAAGCTTTCTTT; CDR3 length: 15; J gene: TRBJ1-1; D gene: TRBD1; clone size: .; V gene: TRBV7-8
CDR3 protein: CASTLAGGTSEQYF; CDR3 DNA: TGTGCCAGCACCCTAGCGGGAGGTACTTCCGAGCAGTACTTC; CDR3 length: 14; J gene: TRBJ2-7; D gene: TRBD2; clone size: few; V gene: TRBV14
CDR3 protein: CASMNIEGRTAEAFF; CDR3 DNA: TGTGCCAGCATGAATATCGAGGGTAGGACCGCTGAAGCTTTCTTT; CDR3 length: 15; J gene: TRBJ1-1; D gene: .; clone size: .; V gene: TRBV7-9
CDR3 protein: CASFRQGAGTEAFF; CDR3 DNA: TGTGCCAGCTTCCGACAGGGGGCGGGAACTGAAGCTTTCTTT; CDR3 length: 14; J gene: TRBJ1-1; D gene: TRBD1; clone size: .; V gene: TRBV18
CDR3 protein: CASSLPRVRQGKSYEQYF; CDR3 DNA: TGTGCCAGCAGCCTACCTCGGGTCCGACAAGGGAAATCCTACGAGCAGTACTTC; CDR3 length: 18; J gene: TRBJ2-7; D gene: .; clone size: .; V gene: TRBV5-4
CDR3 protein: CASSLPTSGAYEQYF; CDR3 DNA: TGCGCCAGCAGCCTCCCCACTAGCGGGGCCTACGAGCAGTACTTC; CDR3 length: 15; J gene: TRBJ2-7; D gene: TRBD2; clone size: .; V gene: TRBV4-1
CDR3 protein: CASSSLGGGVTGELFF; CDR3 DNA: TGTGCCAGCAGTTCCCTAGGGGGGGGCGTCACCGGGGAGCTGTTTTTT; CDR3 length: 16; J gene: TRBJ2-2; D gene: .; clone size: .; V gene: TRBV6-5
CDR3 protein: CASSGRAYNEQFF; CDR3 DNA: TGTGCCAGTAGCGGGAGGGCCTACAATGAGCAGTTCTTC; CDR3 length: 13; J gene: TRBJ2-1; D gene: TRBD2; clone size: .; V gene: TRBV6-1
CDR3 protein: CASSFGTGGNQPQHF; CDR3 DNA: TGTGCCAGCAGCTTTGGGACAGGGGGTAATCAGCCCCAGCATTTT; CDR3 length: 15; J gene: TRBJ1-5; D gene: TRBD1; clone size: .; V gene: TRBV13
CDR3 protein: CASSVTPGTGELFF; CDR3 DNA: TGTGCCAGCAGCGTAACCCCCGGGACCGGGGAGCTGTTTTTT; CDR3 length: 14; J gene: TRBJ2-2; D gene: .; clone size: .; V gene: TRBV9
CDR3 protein: CASSPQSGSYEQYF; CDR3 DNA: TGTGCCAGCAGCCCCCAGAGTGGATCCTACGAGCAGTACTTC; CDR3 length: 14; J gene: TRBJ2-7; D gene: .; clone size: .; V gene: TRBV7-3
CDR3 protein: CASSYLTSGSLETQYF; CDR3 DNA: TGTGCCAGCAGCTACCTGACTAGCGGGAGCTTGGAGACCCAGTACTTC; CDR3 length: 16; J gene: TRBJ2-5; D gene: TRBD2; clone size: .; V gene: TRBV11-2
CDR3 protein: CSDTRDSYGYTF; CDR3 DNA: TGCAGCGACACCCGGGACAGCTATGGCTACACCTTC; CDR3 length: 12; J gene: TRBJ1-2; D gene: TRBD1; clone size: .; V gene: TRBV29-1
CDR3 protein: CASSPKPHPGLAGGSNTGELFF; CDR3 DNA: TGCGCCAGCAGTCCTAAACCGCACCCTGGACTAGCGGGAGGGTCGAACACCGGGGAGCTGTTTTTT; CDR3 length: 22; J gene: TRBJ2-2; D gene: TRBD2; clone size: .; V gene: TRBV4-1
CDR3 protein: CASSGLARNEQFF; CDR3 DNA: TGTGCCAGTTCGGGACTAGCAAGGAATGAGCAGTTCTTC; CDR3 length: 13; J gene: TRBJ2-1; D gene: TRBD2; clone size: .; V gene: TRBV28
CDR3 protein: CASRMNEQFF; CDR3 DNA: TGTGCCAGCAGGATGAATGAGCAGTTCTTC; CDR3 length: 10; J gene: TRBJ2-1; D gene: .; clone size: once; V gene: TRBV2
CDR3 protein: CASSTTQGMNTEAFF; CDR3 DNA: TGTGCCAGCAGTACAACACAGGGAATGAACACTGAAGCTTTCTTT; CDR3 length: 15; J gene: TRBJ1-1; D gene: .; clone size: few; V gene: TRBV6-5
CDR3 protein: CASSSRGQVGEKLFF; CDR3 DNA: TGTGCCAGCAGCTCCAGAGGACAGGTGGGGGAAAAACTGTTTTTT; CDR3 length: 15; J gene: TRBJ1-4; D gene: TRBD1; clone size: .; V gene: TRBV9
CDR3 protein: CASSLVGGRDRDEKLFF; CDR3 DNA: TGTGCCAGCAGCTTAGTAGGGGGCCGGGACAGGGACGAAAAACTGTTTTTT; CDR3 length: 17; J gene: TRBJ1-4; D gene: TRBD1; clone size: few; V gene: TRBV7-9
CDR3 protein: CASMSYWLANNTGELFF; CDR3 DNA: TGCGCCAGCATGAGTTATTGGCTAGCGAATAACACCGGGGAGCTGTTTTTT; CDR3 length: 17; J gene: TRBJ2-2; D gene: .; clone size: .; V gene: TRBV10-2
CDR3 protein: CASGVGFGYTDTQYF; CDR3 DNA: TGTGCCAGCGGGGTGGGGTTTGGATACACAGATACGCAGTATTTT; CDR3 length: 15; J gene: TRBJ2-3; D gene: .; clone size: .; V gene: TRBV21-1
CDR3 protein: CASSSRQGSYEQYF; CDR3 DNA: TGTGCCAGTAGTTCTCGACAGGGATCCTACGAGCAGTACTTC; CDR3 length: 14; J gene: TRBJ2-7; D gene: TRBD1; clone size: few; V gene: TRBV19
CDR3 protein: CASNQGDQTYGYTF; CDR3 DNA: TGTGCCAGTAATCAGGGCGACCAAACCTATGGCTACACCTTC; CDR3 length: 14; J gene: TRBJ1-2; D gene: .; clone size: .; V gene: TRBV19
CDR3 protein: CASSPFSGTSSYEQYF; CDR3 DNA: TGTGCCAGCAGCCCCTTTAGCGGGACCAGCTCCTACGAGCAGTACTTC; CDR3 length: 16; J gene: TRBJ2-7; D gene: TRBD2; clone size: .; V gene: TRBV11-1
CDR3 protein: CASSFIAGPAYEQYF; CDR3 DNA: TGCGCCAGCAGCTTTATAGCGGGTCCAGCCTACGAGCAGTACTTC; CDR3 length: 15; J gene: TRBJ2-7; D gene: TRBD2; clone size: .; V gene: TRBV5-1
CDR3 protein: CATTSDSRLMNTEAFF; CDR3 DNA: TGTGCCACAACATCGGACAGCAGACTCATGAACACTGAAGCTTTCTTT; CDR3 length: 16; J gene: TRBJ1-1; D gene: .; clone size: few; V gene: TRBV10-3
CDR3 protein: CASSLTGGGDEQYF; CDR3 DNA: TGTGCCAGCAGCTTAACGGGAGGCGGCGACGAGCAGTACTTC; CDR3 length: 14; J gene: TRBJ2-7; D gene: .; clone size: few; V gene: TRBV7-3
CDR3 protein: CAWSTGPRGNQPQHF; CDR3 DNA: TGTGCCTGGAGTACTGGCCCCCGGGGCAATCAGCCCCAGCATTTT; CDR3 length: 15; J gene: TRBJ1-5; D gene: .; clone size: .; V gene: TRBV30
CDR3 protein: CASSQVPGAKNIQYF; CDR3 DNA: TGTGCCAGCAGCCAGGTACCGGGAGCCAAAAACATTCAGTACTTC; CDR3 length: 15; J gene: TRBJ2-4; D gene: .; clone size: .; V gene: TRBV7-9
CDR3 protein: CASSGFGYTF; CDR3 DNA: TGTGCCAGCAGTGGTTTCGGCTACACCTTC; CDR3 length: 10; J gene: TRBJ1-2; D gene: .; clone size: few; V gene: TRBV2
CDR3 protein: CASSGTTGDSQPQHF; CDR3 DNA: TGTGCCAGCAGTGGTACGACAGGGGATAGTCAGCCCCAGCATTTT; CDR3 length: 15; J gene: TRBJ1-5; D gene: TRBD1; clone size: once; V gene: TRBV2
CDR3 protein: CAISEKGSFGELFF; CDR3 DNA: TGTGCCATCAGTGAAAAGGGTTCGTTCGGGGAGCTGTTTTTT; CDR3 length: 14; J gene: TRBJ2-2; D gene: .; clone size: .; V gene: TRBV10-3
CDR3 protein: CASGGRGLAGDYTDTQYF; CDR3 DNA: TGTGCCAGCGGTGGTAGGGGACTAGCGGGAGACTACACAGATACGCAGTATTTT; CDR3 length: 18; J gene: TRBJ2-3; D gene: TRBD2; clone size: .; V gene: TRBV5-6
CDR3 protein: CASSPHSGRGETQYF; CDR3 DNA: TGTGCCAGCAGCCCTCATAGCGGGAGAGGGGAGACCCAGTACTTC; CDR3 length: 15; J gene: TRBJ2-5; D gene: TRBD2; clone size: .; V gene: TRBV28
CDR3 protein: CASSPWTGDSNQPQHF; CDR3 DNA: TGTGCCAGCAGTCCCTGGACAGGGGATAGCAATCAGCCCCAGCATTTT; CDR3 length: 16; J gene: TRBJ1-5; D gene: TRBD1; clone size: .; V gene: TRBV28
CDR3 protein: CASSLHGQGLAATNEKLFF; CDR3 DNA: TGTGCCAGCAGTCTCCACGGACAGGGGCTGGCTGCAACTAATGAAAAACTGTTTTTT; CDR3 length: 19; J gene: TRBJ1-4; D gene: TRBD1; clone size: many; V gene: TRBV27
CDR3 protein: CASSLRDSDNSPLHF; CDR3 DNA: TGTGCCAGCAGCCTAAGGGACAGTGATAATTCACCCCTCCACTTT; CDR3 length: 15; J gene: TRBJ1-6; D gene: TRBD1; clone size: .; V gene: TRBV7-3
CDR3 protein: CASSLGGREGSPLHF; CDR3 DNA: TGTGCCAGCAGCTTGGGCGGCAGGGAGGGATCACCCCTCCACTTT; CDR3 length: 15; J gene: TRBJ1-6; D gene: .; clone size: .; V gene: TRBV5-4
CDR3 protein: CASSLERGTTEAFF; CDR3 DNA: TGTGCCAGCAGCTTGGAGCGGGGAACTACTGAAGCTTTCTTT; CDR3 length: 14; J gene: TRBJ1-1; D gene: .; clone size: .; V gene: TRBV5-6
CDR3 protein: CASSPTRTGVGFTGELFF; CDR3 DNA: TGTGCCAGCAGCCCCACGCGGACAGGGGTCGGTTTCACCGGGGAGCTGTTTTTT; CDR3 length: 18; J gene: TRBJ2-2; D gene: TRBD1; clone size: .; V gene: TRBV7-2
CDR3 protein: CASSSGNEQYF; CDR3 DNA: TGTGCCAGCAGCTCGGGTAACGAGCAGTACTTC; CDR3 length: 11; J gene: TRBJ2-7; D gene: .; clone size: .; V gene: TRBV7-9
CDR3 protein: CSVGFFSGSETQYF; CDR3 DNA: TGCAGCGTTGGATTCTTTAGCGGGAGTGAGACCCAGTACTTC; CDR3 length: 14; J gene: TRBJ2-5; D gene: TRBD2; clone size: once; V gene: TRBV29-1
CDR3 protein: CASSLTGVNYGYTF; CDR3 DNA: TGTGCCAGCAGTCTGACAGGGGTTAACTATGGCTACACCTTC; CDR3 length: 14; J gene: TRBJ1-2; D gene: TRBD1; clone size: many; V gene: TRBV5-4
CDR3 protein: CASSLGRQEDYTF; CDR3 DNA: TGTGCCAGCAGCTTGGGGAGACAGGAGGACTACACCTTC; CDR3 length: 13; J gene: TRBJ1-2; D gene: .; clone size: .; V gene: TRBV5-4
CDR3 protein: CASSSIISWGTEAFF; CDR3 DNA: TGTGCCAGCAGTTCAATTATCTCCTGGGGGACTGAAGCTTTCTTT; CDR3 length: 15; J gene: TRBJ1-1; D gene: .; clone size: few; V gene: TRBV27
CDR3 protein: CASSVRGGSDYNEQFF; CDR3 DNA: TGTGCCAGCAGCGTCCGGGGGGGCTCGGACTACAATGAGCAGTTCTTC; CDR3 length: 16; J gene: TRBJ2-1; D gene: TRBD2; clone size: .; V gene: TRBV9
CDR3 protein: CASSRTSGMETQYF; CDR3 DNA: TGTGCCAGCAGTCGGACTAGCGGGATGGAGACCCAGTACTTC; CDR3 length: 14; J gene: TRBJ2-5; D gene: TRBD2; clone size: once; V gene: TRBV6-6
CDR3 protein: CATSTRQGPRGETQYF; CDR3 DNA: TGTGCCACCAGCACTAGACAGGGCCCGCGGGGGGAGACCCAGTACTTC; CDR3 length: 16; J gene: TRBJ2-5; D gene: .; clone size: once; V gene: TRBV15
CDR3 protein: CATSRDAISGPQETQYF; CDR3 DNA: TGTGCCACCAGCAGAGATGCGATTAGCGGGCCGCAAGAGACCCAGTACTTC; CDR3 length: 17; J gene: TRBJ2-5; D gene: TRBD2; clone size: once; V gene: TRBV15
CDR3 protein: CASSLGGERNTIYF; CDR3 DNA: TGTGCCAGCAGCTTGGGAGGGGAGAGAAACACCATATATTTT; CDR3 length: 14; J gene: TRBJ1-3; D gene: .; clone size: .; V gene: TRBV5-4
CDR3 protein: CSVEPRRTGTTNDEQFF; CDR3 DNA: TGCAGCGTTGAGCCCAGACGGACAGGGACTACAAACGATGAGCAGTTCTTC; CDR3 length: 17; J gene: TRBJ2-1; D gene: .; clone size: once; V gene: TRBV29-1
CDR3 protein: CASSDPPLGGLAKNEQFF; CDR3 DNA: TGTGCCAGCAGTGACCCACCGCTAGGGGGACTAGCGAAAAATGAGCAGTTCTTC; CDR3 length: 18; J gene: TRBJ2-1; D gene: TRBD2; clone size: .; V gene: TRBV9
CDR3 protein: CATERADTQYF; CDR3 DNA: TGTGCCACCGAGAGGGCAGATACGCAGTATTTT; CDR3 length: 11; J gene: TRBJ2-3; D gene: .; clone size: few; V gene: TRBV15
CDR3 protein: CASRRTSGGPDTQYF; CDR3 DNA: TGTGCCAGCAGGAGGACTAGCGGAGGACCAGATACGCAGTATTTT; CDR3 length: 15; J gene: TRBJ2-3; D gene: TRBD2; clone size: many; V gene: TRBV6-4
CDR3 protein: CASSPSGAVNQPQHF; CDR3 DNA: TGCGCCAGCAGCCCTTCTGGGGCAGTAAATCAGCCCCAGCATTTT; CDR3 length: 15; J gene: TRBJ1-5; D gene: .; clone size: .; V gene: TRBV4-1
CDR3 protein: CATSRDWFNEQYF; CDR3 DNA: TGTGCCACCAGCAGAGATTGGTTTAACGAGCAGTACTTC; CDR3 length: 13; J gene: TRBJ2-7; D gene: .; clone size: .; V gene: TRBV15